The 21 T cell receptor beta chains reported below all come from one sample, sequenced in a study of blood T cell repertoires in COVID-19. Assay used: immunoSEQ multiplex PCR; TCRdb lists only in-frame clones, some missing. The sample records around 200,000 clones, 86% being singletons. The sample comprised PBMCs or T cells enriched from blood (not recorded which). These receptors were taken from a middle-aged man with acute COVID-19.

This clone was detected only a few times. The chain links TRBV27 to TRBJ1-5; weak D call: TRBD1 (5 bases). Germline V CDR1 and CDR2: MNHEY, SMNVEV (reference sequence). Trimming took off 8 bases at V and 3 bases at J, with 17 bases between the two ends. CDR3 length equals 15 residues. The CDR3 nucleotides read TGTGCCAGCTCGGAGTGGGGAGGGGACAATCAGCCCCAGCATTTT. Encoded protein: CASSEWGGDNQPQHF.

The CDR3 spells CASSNFGGTQYF. CDR3 nucleotide sequence: TGTGCCAGTAGTAACTTTGGTGGGACCCAGTACTTC. This chain joins TRBV19 and TRBJ2-5; D is ambiguous. Germline V gene data show CDR1 as LNHDA and CDR2 as SQIVND (reference sequence). With 4 bases removed from V and 7 bases from J, the gap between germline ends came to 10 bases. CDR3 length: 12 amino acids.

The chain couples TRBV9 to TRBJ1-4, with D hard to call. CDR3 size: 18 residues. Germline V lookup: CDR1 SGDLS, CDR2 YYNGEE. V lost 0 bases and J 0 bases, leaving 15 bases between the germline ends. The CDR3: CASSVDAGRITTNEKLFF. As DNA, the CDR3 is TGTGCCAGCAGCGTAGATGCGGGTCGTATAACAACTAATGAAAAACTGTTTTTT.

V is TRBV3-1 (or the pseudogene TRBV3-2) and J is TRBJ1-2, with a weak D call TRBD1 (5 bases). V was trimmed by 5 bases and J by 8 bases, leaving 15 bases between them. The length of the CDR3 is 13 residues. Germline CDR1 reads LGHDT; CDR2 reads YNNKEL (reference sequence). The CDR3 reads CASSGSGVGGYTF. Written as DNA, the CDR3 is TGTGCCAGCAGCGGGTCGGGGGTAGGAGGCTACACCTTC.

The chain uses TRBV12-3 or TRBV12-4 and TRBJ1-2; 7 bases are shared with TRBD1. The V gene end was trimmed by 5 bases and the J gene end by 5 bases; junction bases not matched to a gene: 5. The CDR3 loop spans 13 amino acids. CDR3 in amino acids: CASSPGQLYGYTF. The CDR3 nucleotides read TGTGCCAGCAGTCCGGGACAGTTGTATGGCTACACCTTC.

The V and J genes are TRBV6-5 and TRBJ2-7; D is ambiguous. V lost 7 bases and J lost 3, with 10 bases in between. Germline V gives CDR1 MNHEY, CDR2 SVGAGI. This CDR3 has 12 residues. CDR3 in DNA: TGTGCCAGCATCCTTAACTTCTACGAGCAGTACTTC. Its protein is CASILNFYEQYF.

This clone has just a few counts. The CDR3 nucleotides read TGTGCCTGGCTAACAGGGAATGAGCAGTTCTTC. It codes for CAWLTGNEQFF. The chain carries TRBV30 and TRBJ2-1; weak D call: TRBD1 (6 bases). V was trimmed by 5 bases and J by 7 bases, leaving 9 bases between them. The CDR3 totals 11 residues. Germline loops: CDR1 GTSNPN, CDR2 SVGIG (reference sequence).

The CDR3 DNA reads TGTGCCAGTAGTCAACAGGGGGCGCGGTACGAGCAGTACTTC. Translated: CASSQQGARYEQYF. The chain links TRBV19 to TRBJ2-7, with 9 bases identical to TRBD1. After removal of 5 bases from V and 4 bases from J, the junction contained 6 bases not matched to a gene. CDR3 length: 14 residues. In germline, CDR1 is LNHDA, CDR2 SQIVND (reference sequence).

The genes are TRBV12-3 or TRBV12-4 and TRBJ2-5; TRBD2 agrees at 8 bases. CDR3 size: 13 residues. The trim removed 6 bases at V and 6 bases at J, leaving 6 bases unmatched. CDR3 nucleotide sequence: TGTGCCAGCAGCTGGGGACTAGTCAAGACCCAGTACTTC. Translating it yields CASSWGLVKTQYF.

The chain carries TRBV10-3 and TRBJ2-2; a weak D match, TRBD1 (6 bases). V was pared by 8 bases and J by 5 bases, with 12 bases between. The CDR3 runs 13 residues. Looked up from germline, CDR1 is ENHRY and CDR2 is SYGVKD. As DNA, the CDR3 is TGTGCCATCCCCAGGGGTCGGACCGGGGAGCTGTTTTTT. It yields the protein CAIPRGRTGELFF.

The chain has TRBV27 and TRBJ1-2; D not certain. Trimming took 3 bases from V and 8 from J, leaving 13 bases between them. The CDR3 spans 13 residues. Germline CDR1 MNHEY, CDR2 SMNVEV (reference sequence). CDR3 residues: CASSFRGPEGYTF. The CDR3 region has the DNA TGTGCCAGCAGTTTCCGTGGCCCGGAGGGCTACACCTTC.

This clone showed up just a few times. The rearrangement joins TRBV11-3 to TRBJ2-7, with 14 bases lining up with TRBD2. The CDR3 length is 15 residues. Germline values: CDR1 SGHNT, CDR2 YENEEA. Trimming cost V 6 bases and J 5 bases; bases outside gene matches: 6. CDR3 DNA sequence: TGTGCCAGCAGTCGGGGACTAGCGGGAGACCACGAGCAGTACTTC. Its protein is CASSRGLAGDHEQYF.

The V call is TRBV19, the J call TRBJ2-5, with 7 bases lining up with TRBD2. Unmatched junction bases numbered 5, after V lost 3 bases and J lost 4 bases. In germline, CDR1 is LNHDA, CDR2 SQIVND (reference sequence). The CDR3 consists of 14 residues. The CDR3 nucleotides are TGTGCCAGTAGTATCCAGCGGGATGTAGAGACCCAGTACTTC. This gives the protein CASSIQRDVETQYF.

The chain combines TRBV20-1 with TRBJ2-7, with D maybe TRBD1 (6 bases). Trimming took off 3 bases at V and 1 base at J, with 10 bases between the two ends. The CDR3 consists of 13 residues. CDR1 and CDR2 (germline): DFQATT, SNEGSKA (reference sequence). CDR3 residues: CSASGDRSYEQYF. As DNA, the CDR3 is TGCAGTGCTAGTGGCGACAGGTCCTACGAGCAGTACTTC.

The chain links TRBV24-1 to TRBJ2-1, with D perhaps TRBD1 (6 bases). The CDR3 consists of 15 residues. V was trimmed by 4 bases and J by 5 bases, leaving 14 bases between them. CDR1 and CDR2 from the germline V gene are KGHDR and SFDVKD. The chain's CDR3 is CATSDLWDTNNEQFF. The DNA of the CDR3 is TGTGCCACCAGTGACCTCTGGGACACTAACAATGAGCAGTTCTTC.

The CDR3 here is CASSSGQGNQPQHF. For the CDR3, the DNA is TGTGCCAGCAGTTCCGGACAGGGAAATCAGCCCCAGCATTTT. The V and J genes are TRBV6-5 and TRBJ1-5; 8 bases agree with TRBD1. In germline, CDR1 is MNHEY, CDR2 SVGAGI. CDR3 length: 14 amino acids. The junction had 3 bases not matched to a gene; V was cut back by 4 bases and J by 4 bases.

The V gene is TRBV27, the J gene TRBJ2-7, with D tentatively TRBD2 (5 bases). V was trimmed by 3 bases and J by 3 bases, leaving 21 bases between them. This CDR3 is built from 17 residues. Germline CDR1 reads MNHEY; CDR2 reads SMNVEV (reference sequence). The chain's CDR3 is CASSLSRTASLLYEQYF. Written as DNA, the CDR3 is TGTGCCAGCAGTTTGAGCCGGACTGCCTCGTTACTCTACGAGCAGTACTTC.

The genes are TRBV14 and TRBJ1-2, with D hard to call. V lost 2 bases and J 3 bases, leaving 7 bases between the germline ends. Germline values: CDR1 SGHDN, CDR2 FVKESK. There are 13 residues in the CDR3. The CDR3 loop is CASSQFTDYGYTF. The CDR3 DNA is TGTGCCAGCAGCCAATTTACGGACTATGGCTACACCTTC.

The chain carries TRBV19 and TRBJ2-2, with 10 bases lining up with TRBD1. In germline, CDR1 is LNHDA, CDR2 SQIVND (reference sequence). The CDR3 spans 14 residues. Trimming removed 7 bases from V and 5 bases from J; junction bases left unmatched: 4. CDR3 sequence reads: CASMDRGDTGELFF. Written as DNA, the CDR3 is TGTGCCAGTATGGACAGGGGGGATACCGGGGAGCTGTTTTTT.

V gene TRBV7-9 combines with J gene TRBJ1-2; the D gene is possibly TRBD1 (5 bases). The V end was cut by 0 bases, the J end by 0 bases, with 8 bases between. The CDR3 covers 15 residues. The germline V gene has CDR1 SEHNR and CDR2 FQNEAQ (reference sequence). In nucleotides, the CDR3 is TGTGCCAGCAGCTTAGCAGGCAGGGCTAACTATGGCTACACCTTC. Amino acids: CASSLAGRANYGYTF.

The CDR3 sequence is CASSPYFRLAESSYNEQFF. The CDR3 coding sequence is TGTGCCAGCAGTCCCTATTTCCGACTAGCCGAGAGCTCCTACAATGAGCAGTTCTTC. The chain carries TRBV28 and TRBJ2-1; 7 nucleotides match TRBD2. Germline CDR1 reads MDHEN; CDR2 reads SYDVKM. The CDR3 contains 19 residues. The ends lost 5 bases at V and 0 bases at J; junction bases unmatched: 16.